The T cell receptor beta chain under discussion was sequenced for a study of identical twins. V lost 1 base and J lost 0, with 9 bases in between. This CDR3 is built from 15 residues. TCRdb reprocessed the 5' RACE reads via MiXCR and lists one record per CDR3 protein. The sample includes some 460,000 distinct CDR3 sequences, about 14% seen only once; the top ten take around 0.48%. The same data also contributed to another study, on yellow fever vaccine responses in identical twins.

The chain carries TRBV12-3 or TRBV12-4 and TRBJ2-5; D remains ambiguous. Material: CD4+ T cells sorted from blood. This clonotype originated in a woman aged 18-35 years in good health. This chain's CDR3 is CASSLESRYQETQYF. In DNA form, the CDR3 reads TGTGCCAGCAGTTTAGAGAGCAGGTACCAAGAGACCCAGTACTTC.